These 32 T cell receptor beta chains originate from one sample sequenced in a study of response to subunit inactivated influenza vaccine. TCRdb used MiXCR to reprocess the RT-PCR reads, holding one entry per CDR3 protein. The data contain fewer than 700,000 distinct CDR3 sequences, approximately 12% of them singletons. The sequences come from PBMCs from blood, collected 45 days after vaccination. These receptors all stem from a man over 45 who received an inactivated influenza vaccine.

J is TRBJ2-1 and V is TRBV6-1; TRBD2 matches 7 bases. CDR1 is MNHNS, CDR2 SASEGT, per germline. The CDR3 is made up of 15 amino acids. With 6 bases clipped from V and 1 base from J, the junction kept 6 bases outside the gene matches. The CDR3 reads CASRVASGSYNEQFF. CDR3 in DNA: TGTGCCAGCAGGGTCGCTAGCGGTTCCTACAATGAGCAGTTCTTC.

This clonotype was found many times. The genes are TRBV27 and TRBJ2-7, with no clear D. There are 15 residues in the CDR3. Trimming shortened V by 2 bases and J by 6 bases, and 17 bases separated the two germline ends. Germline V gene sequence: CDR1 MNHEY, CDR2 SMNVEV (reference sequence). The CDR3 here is CASSLLLGEPTEQYF. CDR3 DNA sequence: TGTGCCAGCAGTTTACTCCTAGGCGAACCTACCGAGCAGTACTTC.

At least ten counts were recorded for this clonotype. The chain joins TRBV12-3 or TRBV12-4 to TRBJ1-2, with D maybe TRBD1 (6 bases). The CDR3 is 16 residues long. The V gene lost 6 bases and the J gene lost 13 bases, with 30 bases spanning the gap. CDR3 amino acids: CASSLIQGTPVRGCTF. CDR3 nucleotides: TGTGCCAGCAGCCTAATACAAGGGACGCCAGTTAGGGGGTGCACCTTC.

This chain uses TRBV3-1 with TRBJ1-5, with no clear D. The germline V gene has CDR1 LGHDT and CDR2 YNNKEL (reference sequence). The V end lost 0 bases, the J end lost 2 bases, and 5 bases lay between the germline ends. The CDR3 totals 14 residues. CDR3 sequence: CASSQDQGNQPQHF. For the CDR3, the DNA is TGTGCCAGCAGCCAAGACCAGGGCAATCAGCCCCAGCATTTT.

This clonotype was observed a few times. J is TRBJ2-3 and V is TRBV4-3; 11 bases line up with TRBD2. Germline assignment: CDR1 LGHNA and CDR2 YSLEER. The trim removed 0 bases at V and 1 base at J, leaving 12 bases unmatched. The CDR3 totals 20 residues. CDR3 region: CASSQDLFSGRAAGTDTQYF. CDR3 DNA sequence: TGCGCCAGCAGCCAAGATCTGTTTAGCGGGAGGGCGGCTGGCACAGATACGCAGTATTTT.

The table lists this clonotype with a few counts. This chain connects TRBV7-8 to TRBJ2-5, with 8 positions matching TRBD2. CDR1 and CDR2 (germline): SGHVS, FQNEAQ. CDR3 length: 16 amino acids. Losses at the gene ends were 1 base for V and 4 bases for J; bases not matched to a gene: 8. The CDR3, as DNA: TGTGCCAGCAGCTTAGTAATAGCGGGGAGTAGAGAGACCCAGTACTTC. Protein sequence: CASSLVIAGSRETQYF. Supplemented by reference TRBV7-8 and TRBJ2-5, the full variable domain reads GAGVSQSPRYKVAKRGQDVALRCDPISGHVSLFWYQQALGQGPEFLTYFQNEAQLDKSGLPSDRFFAERPEGSVSTLKIQRTQQEDSAVYLCASSLVIAGSRETQYFGPGTRLLVL.

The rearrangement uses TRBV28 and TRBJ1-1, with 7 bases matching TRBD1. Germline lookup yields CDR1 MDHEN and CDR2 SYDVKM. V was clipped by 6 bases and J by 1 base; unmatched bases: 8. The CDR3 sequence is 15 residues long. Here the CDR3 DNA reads TGTGCCAGCAGGCGACGGGACAGCCGGAACACTGAAGCTTTCTTT. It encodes CASRRRDSRNTEAFF.

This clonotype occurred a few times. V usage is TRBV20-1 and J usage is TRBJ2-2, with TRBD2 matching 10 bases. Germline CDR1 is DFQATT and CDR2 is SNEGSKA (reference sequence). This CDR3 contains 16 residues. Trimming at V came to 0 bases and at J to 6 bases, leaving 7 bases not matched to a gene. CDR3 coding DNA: TGCAGTGCTAGAGATCGGCGGCTAGCGGGAGCCGGGGAGCTGTTTTTT. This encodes CSARDRRLAGAGELFF.

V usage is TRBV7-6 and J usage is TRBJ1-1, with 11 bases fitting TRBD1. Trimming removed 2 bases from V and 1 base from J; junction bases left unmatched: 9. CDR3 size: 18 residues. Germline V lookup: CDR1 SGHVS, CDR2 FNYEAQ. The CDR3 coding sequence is TGTGCCAGCAGCTTAATTCGGACAGGGGGCTGGGGGAACACTGAAGCTTTCTTT. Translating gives CASSLIRTGGWGNTEAFF.

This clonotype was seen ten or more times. DNA for the CDR3: TGCGCCAGCAGCTTGGAGGGGGGGGCTTTCGAAAAACTGTTTTTT. As protein: CASSLEGGAFEKLFF. V and J are TRBV5-1 and TRBJ1-4; the D gene is possibly TRBD1 (6 bases). Germline CDR1 reads SGHRS; CDR2 reads YFSETQ. The CDR3 contains 15 residues. V was clipped by 0 bases and J by 8 bases, with 14 bases between them.

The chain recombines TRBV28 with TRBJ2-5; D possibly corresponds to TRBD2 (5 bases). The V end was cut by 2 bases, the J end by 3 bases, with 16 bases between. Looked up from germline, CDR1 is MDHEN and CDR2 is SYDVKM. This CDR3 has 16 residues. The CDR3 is CASSLTPTGWEETQYF. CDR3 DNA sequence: TGTGCCAGCAGTTTAACCCCAACGGGGTGGGAAGAGACCCAGTACTTC. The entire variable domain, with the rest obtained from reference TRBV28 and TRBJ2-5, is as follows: DVKVTQSSRYLVKRTGEKVFLECVQDMDHENMFWYRQDPGLGLRLIYFSYDVKMKEKGDIPEGYSVSREKKERFSLILESASTNQTSMYLCASSLTPTGWEETQYFGPGTRLLVL.

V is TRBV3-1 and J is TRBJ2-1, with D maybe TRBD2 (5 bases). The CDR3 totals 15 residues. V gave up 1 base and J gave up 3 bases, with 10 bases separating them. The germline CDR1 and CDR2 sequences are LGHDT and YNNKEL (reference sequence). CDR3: CASSQATGIYNEQFF. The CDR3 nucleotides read TGTGCCAGCAGCCAAGCGACGGGGATCTACAATGAGCAGTTCTTC.

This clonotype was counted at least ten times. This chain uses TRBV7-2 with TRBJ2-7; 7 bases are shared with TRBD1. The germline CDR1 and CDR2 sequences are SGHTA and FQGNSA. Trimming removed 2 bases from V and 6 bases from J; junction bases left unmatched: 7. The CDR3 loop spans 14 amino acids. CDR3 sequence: CASSLYRGFFEQYF. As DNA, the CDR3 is TGTGCCAGCAGCTTATACAGGGGTTTCTTCGAGCAGTACTTC. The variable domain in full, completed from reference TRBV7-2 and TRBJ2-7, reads GAGVSQSPSNKVTEKGKDVELRCDPISGHTALYWYRQSLGQGLEFLIYFQGNSAPDKSGLPSDRFSAERTGGSVSTLTIQRTQQEDSAVYLCASSLYRGFFEQYFGPGTRLTVT.

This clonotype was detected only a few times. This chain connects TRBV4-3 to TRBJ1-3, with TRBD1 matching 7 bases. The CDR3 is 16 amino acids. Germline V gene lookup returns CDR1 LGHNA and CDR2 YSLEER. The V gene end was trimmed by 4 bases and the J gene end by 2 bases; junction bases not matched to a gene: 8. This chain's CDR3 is CASSPGGQRAGNTIYF. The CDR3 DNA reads TGCGCCAGCAGCCCCGGGGGACAGAGGGCTGGAAACACCATATATTTT.

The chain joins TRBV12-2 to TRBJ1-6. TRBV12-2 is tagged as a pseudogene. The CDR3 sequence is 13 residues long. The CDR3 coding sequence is TGTGCAAGTCTCAGAGTGACTAATTCACCCCTCCACTTT. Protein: CASLRVTNSPLHF.

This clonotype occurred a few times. CDR3 in amino acids: CASSYSSFGPAGTDTQYF. The CDR3 nucleotides read TGTGCCAGCAGTTACTCGTCGTTCGGACCCGCGGGCACAGATACGCAGTATTTT. The chain employs TRBV6-2 or TRBV6-3 and TRBJ2-3; D is undetermined. CDR1 is MNHEY and CDR2 is SVGEGT in the germline V gene. Trimming stripped 0 bases from V and 1 base from J, with 17 bases between. The CDR3 totals 18 residues.

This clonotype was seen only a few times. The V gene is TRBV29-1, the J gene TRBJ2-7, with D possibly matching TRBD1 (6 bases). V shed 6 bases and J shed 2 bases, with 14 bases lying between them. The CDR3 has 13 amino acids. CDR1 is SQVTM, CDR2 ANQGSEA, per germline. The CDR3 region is CSVVYRTAYEQYF. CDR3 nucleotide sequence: TGCAGCGTAGTTTACAGGACAGCCTACGAGCAGTACTTC.

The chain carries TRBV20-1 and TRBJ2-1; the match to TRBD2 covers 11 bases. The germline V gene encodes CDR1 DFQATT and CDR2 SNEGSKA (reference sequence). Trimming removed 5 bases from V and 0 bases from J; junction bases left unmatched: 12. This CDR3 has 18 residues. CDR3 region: CSAYPGLAESSSYNEQFF. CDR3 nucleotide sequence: TGCAGTGCTTACCCGGGACTAGCGGAGTCCAGCTCCTACAATGAGCAGTTCTTC.

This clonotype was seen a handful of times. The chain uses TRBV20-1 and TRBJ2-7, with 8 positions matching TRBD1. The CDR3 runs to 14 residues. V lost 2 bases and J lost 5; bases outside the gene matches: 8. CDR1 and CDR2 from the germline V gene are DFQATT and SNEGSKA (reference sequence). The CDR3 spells CSARLLRTGNEQYF. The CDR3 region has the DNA TGCAGTGCTAGATTGCTCCGGACAGGGAACGAGCAGTACTTC.

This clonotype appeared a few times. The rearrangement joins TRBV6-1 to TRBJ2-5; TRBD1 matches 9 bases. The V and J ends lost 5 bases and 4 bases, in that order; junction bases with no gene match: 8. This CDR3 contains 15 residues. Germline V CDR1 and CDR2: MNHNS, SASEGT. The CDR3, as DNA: TGTGCCAGCAGTCCACTGGGGACAGGGTTAGAGACCCAGTACTTC. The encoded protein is CASSPLGTGLETQYF.

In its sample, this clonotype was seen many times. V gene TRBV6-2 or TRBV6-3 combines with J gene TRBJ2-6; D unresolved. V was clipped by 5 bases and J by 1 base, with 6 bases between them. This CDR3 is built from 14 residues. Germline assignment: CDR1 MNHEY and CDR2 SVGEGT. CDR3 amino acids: CASSRTSGANVLTF. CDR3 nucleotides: TGTGCCAGCAGTCGGACGTCTGGGGCCAACGTCCTGACTTTC.

The CDR3 DNA sequence: TGTGCCAGCAGCTTGGGACAGGGGAAAAAGCAGTTCTTC. Encoded protein: CASSLGQGKKQFF. The rearrangement joins TRBV7-3 to TRBJ2-1; 10 bases are shared with TRBD1. CDR1 is SGHTA and CDR2 is FQGTGA in the germline V gene. This CDR3 has 13 amino acids. V dropped 3 bases and J dropped 11; count of bases not matched to a gene: 4.

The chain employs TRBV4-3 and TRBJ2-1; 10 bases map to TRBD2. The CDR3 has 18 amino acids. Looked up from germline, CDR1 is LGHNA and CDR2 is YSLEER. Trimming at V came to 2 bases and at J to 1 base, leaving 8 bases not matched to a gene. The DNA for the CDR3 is TGCGCCAGCAGCCAACAAAGGTGGGGACTAGCGTCCTACAATGAGCAGTTCTTC. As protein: CASSQQRWGLASYNEQFF.

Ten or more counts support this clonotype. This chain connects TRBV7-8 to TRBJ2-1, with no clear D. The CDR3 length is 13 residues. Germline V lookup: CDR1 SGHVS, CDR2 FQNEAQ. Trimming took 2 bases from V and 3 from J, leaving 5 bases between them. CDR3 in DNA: TGTGCCAGCAGCTTAAACTTCTACAATGAGCAGTTCTTC. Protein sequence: CASSLNFYNEQFF.

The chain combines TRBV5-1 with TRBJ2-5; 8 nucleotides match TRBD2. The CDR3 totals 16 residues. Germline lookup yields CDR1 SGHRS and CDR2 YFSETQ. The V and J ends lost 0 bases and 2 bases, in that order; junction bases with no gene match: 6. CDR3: CASSLGSSGPQETQYF. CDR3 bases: TGCGCCAGCAGCTTGGGGTCTAGCGGGCCACAAGAGACCCAGTACTTC.

CDR3 bases: TGCAGTGCTAGAGATCATCGGGGGACCCACTATGGCTACACCTTC. This encodes CSARDHRGTHYGYTF. The genes are TRBV20-1 and TRBJ1-2; possibly TRBD1 for D (5 bases). The V end lost 0 bases, the J end lost 3 bases, and 14 bases lay between the germline ends. This CDR3 is built from 15 residues. Per the germline V gene, CDR1 is DFQATT and CDR2 is SNEGSKA (reference sequence).

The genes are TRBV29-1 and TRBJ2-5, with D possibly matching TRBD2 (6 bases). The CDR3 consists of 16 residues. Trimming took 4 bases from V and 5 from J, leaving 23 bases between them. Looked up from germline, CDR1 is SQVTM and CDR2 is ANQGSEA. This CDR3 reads CSVGHGRRRGGETQYF. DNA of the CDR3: TGCAGCGTTGGACATGGCAGAAGGAGGGGCGGGGAGACCCAGTACTTC.

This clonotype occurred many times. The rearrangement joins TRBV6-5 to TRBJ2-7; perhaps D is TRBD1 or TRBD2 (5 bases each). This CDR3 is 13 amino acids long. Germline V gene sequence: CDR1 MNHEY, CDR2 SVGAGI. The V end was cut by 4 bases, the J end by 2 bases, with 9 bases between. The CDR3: CASSWGRTYEQYF. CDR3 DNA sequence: TGTGCCAGCAGTTGGGGACGGACCTACGAGCAGTACTTC.

CDR3 in DNA: TGTGCCAGCAGTTTAACGGGCTCTTATTCACCCCTCCACTTT. It translates to CASSLTGSYSPLHF. V gene TRBV12-3 or TRBV12-4 combines with J gene TRBJ1-6, with D unresolved. The CDR3 totals 14 residues. The V end was cut by 2 bases, the J end by 8 bases, with 10 bases between.

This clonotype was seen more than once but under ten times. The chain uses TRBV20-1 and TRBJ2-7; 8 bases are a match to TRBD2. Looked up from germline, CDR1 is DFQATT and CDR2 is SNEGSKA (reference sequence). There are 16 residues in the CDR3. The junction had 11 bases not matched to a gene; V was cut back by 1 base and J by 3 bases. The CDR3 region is CSARVPSPGLGYEQYF. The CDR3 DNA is TGCAGTGCTAGAGTACCTTCGCCGGGACTAGGCTACGAGCAGTACTTC.

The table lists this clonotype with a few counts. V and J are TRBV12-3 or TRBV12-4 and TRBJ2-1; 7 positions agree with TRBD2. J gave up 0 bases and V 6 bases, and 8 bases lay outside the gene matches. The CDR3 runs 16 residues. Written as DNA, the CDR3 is TGTGCCAGCAGACGACTAGCCCTGTCCTCCTACAATGAGCAGTTCTTC. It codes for CASRRLALSSYNEQFF.

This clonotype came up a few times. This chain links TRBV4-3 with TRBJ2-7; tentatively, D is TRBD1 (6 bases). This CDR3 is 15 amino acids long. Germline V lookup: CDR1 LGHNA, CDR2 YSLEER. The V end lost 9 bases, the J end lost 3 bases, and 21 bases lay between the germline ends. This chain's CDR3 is CASGERQGPFYEQYF. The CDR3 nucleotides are TGCGCCAGTGGCGAGCGGCAGGGGCCATTCTACGAGCAGTACTTC.